This record looks at one TCR beta chain sequence and its context. Its antigen is unidentified. These data are taken from a study of cytomegalovirus exposure and HLA in healthy donors. Study-level points and caveats: CMV serostatus was the sole immune exposure information available. Most observed TCR sequences were rare, whereas some public TCRs were detected in many donors. Confirmation was obtained in vitro that three CMV-associated chains are specific for CMV antigens. Sequencing probably produced one cluster of sequence variants that were highly shared.

Primers: 60 Vbeta forward and 13 Jbeta reverse. Method: immunoSEQ multiplex PCR; TCRdb's copy keeps in-frame clones and lacks some. Of roughly 84,000 clones detected, 63% appear once; the ten largest clones hold 14% to 15%. The germline CDR1 and CDR2 sequences are MNHEY and SMNVEV (reference sequence). V lost 6 bases, J lost 0 bases, and 4 bases stayed unmatched. The CDR3 length is 15 residues. The sequence was obtained from a woman aged 40 to 50 in good health and CMV-seropositive. The chain joins TRBV27 to TRBJ2-7; 11 bases line up with TRBD2. Input material: PBMCs. This CDR3 reads CASSSTSGISYEQYF. The CDR3 coding sequence is TGTGCCAGCAGCTCGACTAGCGGGATCTCCTACGAGCAGTACTTC.